This T cell receptor (beta chain) was captured by sequencing in a study of blood T cell repertoires in COVID-19. Study-wide background: COVID-19 samples, acute and convalescent, were from the United States, Italy and Spain.

This CDR3 has 14 amino acids. The germline V gene has CDR1 MNHEY and CDR2 SMNVEV (reference sequence). V shed 5 bases and J 9 bases; nucleotides not matched to a gene: 7. The assay was immunoSEQ multiplex PCR, and TCRdb's table has in-frame clones only and misses some. The profile shows about 70,000 clones, around nine tenths of them singletons. This TCR was sampled from a human donor in a cohort sampled during active COVID-19. Sequencing was carried out using peripheral blood. The rearrangement uses TRBV27 and TRBJ1-6, with 7 bases lining up with TRBD1. The CDR3, as DNA: TGTGCCAGCAGTGCGCAGGGGGTGGGTTCACCCCTCCACTTT. Its protein is CASSAQGVGSPLHF.